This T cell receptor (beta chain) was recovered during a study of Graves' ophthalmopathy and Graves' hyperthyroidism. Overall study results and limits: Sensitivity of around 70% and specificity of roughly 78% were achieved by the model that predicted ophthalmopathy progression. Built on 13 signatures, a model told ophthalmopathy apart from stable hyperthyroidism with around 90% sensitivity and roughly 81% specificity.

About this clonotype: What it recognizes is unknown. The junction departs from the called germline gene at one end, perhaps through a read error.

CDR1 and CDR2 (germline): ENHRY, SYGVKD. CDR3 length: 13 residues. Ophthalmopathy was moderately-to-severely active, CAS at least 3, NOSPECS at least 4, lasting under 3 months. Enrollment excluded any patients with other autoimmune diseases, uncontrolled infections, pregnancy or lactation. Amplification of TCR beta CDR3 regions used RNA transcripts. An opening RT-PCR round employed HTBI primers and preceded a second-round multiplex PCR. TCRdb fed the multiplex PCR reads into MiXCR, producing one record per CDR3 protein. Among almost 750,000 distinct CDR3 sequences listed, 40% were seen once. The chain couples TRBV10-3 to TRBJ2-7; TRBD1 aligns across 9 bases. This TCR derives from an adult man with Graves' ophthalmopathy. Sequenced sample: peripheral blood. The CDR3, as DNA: TGTGCCAGCAGTTACGGGACAGGGAACGAGCAGTACTTC. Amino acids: CASSYGTGNEQYF.